This paragraph reports one TCR beta chain. Its antigen is not yet known. No base quality information exists; no much larger clone differs at one position. The sample is drawn from a study of blood T cell repertoires in COVID-19 (dated by TCRdb to the early 2020s). Study-wide context: Samples covering the acute and convalescent phases of COVID-19 were provided by collaborators in the United States, Italy and Spain. The material from the prospective study consisted of cDNA or gDNA derived from T cells, B-cell-depleted T cells, or PBMCs. The dataset comprised deeply sampled blood TCRbeta repertoires from subjects exposed to, actively infected with, or recovered from COVID-19. The repertoires were made available in a free public database intended to serve as a resource for research on the immune response to SARS-CoV-2. The samples were drawn from two sources: the first 160 participants of the ongoing ImmuneRACE study, and over 1,000 subjects contributed by 6 global collaborators. A de-identified subject ID, COVID-19 status, age in years and sex were almost always included in the sample metadata. HLA class I and class II types, where available, came from metadata supplied by the sample provider rather than from assay-based typing. Study-wide conclusions, independent of this receptor: The amount of clinical and demographic metadata varied by source and participant and was provided uncurated.

The immunoSEQ Assay, a bias-controlled multiplex PCR, was used to amplify TCRbeta CDR3 regions from genomic DNA. Under the source paper's analysis protocol: The number of nucleated cells in each sample was estimated from the amplification of reference gene primers within the assay. Sequence reads were collapsed and filtered to measure the absolute abundance of every unique TCRbeta CDR3 rearrangement. For each sample, productive Simpson clonality was calculated as the square root of Simpson's diversity index over productive rearrangements. TCRdb's version of the immuneACCESS table is confined to in-frame rearrangements and falls short of the full clone set. An unresolved V gene accounts for under half of the shortfall where checked; the remainder is of unknown origin. V and J calls and clone size are those listed in that table; D and trimming were worked out from the DNA. For this sample the table gives approximately 280,000 clones, of which roughly 87% were detected only once. The ten largest clones capture 9% to 9.5% of the sample.

The germline V gene (reference sequence) supplies CDR1 MNHEY and CDR2 SMNVEV. From the cysteine up to the phenylalanine, the CDR3 has a length of 8 residues. The kept DNA is CDR3 alone, 24 bases in frame from the first base. Each collaborating institution followed its own protocols to collect whole blood in K2EDTA tubes. For TCRbeta analysis, collaborators shipped samples in one of three forms: frozen whole blood, isolated PBMCs, or DNA extracted from either of those sample types. The sequencing sample was made of peripheral blood. This receptor chain uses TRBV27 and TRBJ2-7; the D gene is not confidently resolved. The TCR sequence derives from a man between 18 and 35 years old with active or convalescent COVID-19. The sequenced DNA: TGTGCTCCGTACGAGCAGTACTTC. This codes for CAPYEQYF.